This T cell receptor beta chain is from a study of T cells in Graves' hyperthyroidism and ophthalmopathy. Study information: Upon initial diagnosis and before any treatment, peripheral blood was collected.

It was uncontrolled infection, other autoimmune disease, pregnancy or lactation that excluded patients. This clonotype has ten or more counts. Its antigen remains unidentified. General study findings and limits: Separating ophthalmopathy from stable hyperthyroidism was achieved by a 13 V-J model.

Amplified regions were TCR beta CDR3 sequences from RNA transcripts. HTBI primers drove first-round RT-PCR of the TCR CDR3. One entry per CDR3 protein, called by TCRdb with MiXCR from the multiplex PCR reads. Here the sample spans a few hundred thousand distinct CDR3 sequences, around 16% being singletons. This sequence originates from a young woman with Graves' hyperthyroidism that later progressed to Graves' ophthalmopathy. Sequenced material: blood.

The CDR3 DNA follows: TGTGCCAGCAGCTGTGGGCTTGACTACGAGCAGTACTTC. Its translation is CASSCGLDYEQYF. The gene calls are TRBV7-2 and TRBJ2-7; D is undetermined. V was clipped by 4 bases and J by 3 bases, with 10 bases between them. CDR1 is SGHTA and CDR2 is FQGNSA in the germline V gene. The CDR3 runs 13 residues. Full variable domain (rest looked up from reference TRBV7-2 and TRBJ2-7): GAGVSQSPSNKVTEKGKDVELRCDPISGHTALYWYRQSLGQGLEFLIYFQGNSAPDKSGLPSDRFSAERTGGSVSTLTIQRTQQEDSAVYLCASSCGLDYEQYFGPGTRLTVT.